The TCR beta chain under discussion was sequenced for a study of shared clonotypes between healthy human individuals. Study at large: Aged 18 to 49, the donors were a couple of women and a few men. Overall study findings and caveats: Shared across a few donors were around 5% of the naive CD4 clonotypes.

This clone occurred once. Its target is not known. Using immunoSEQ multiplex PCR, the repertoire was profiled, and TCRdb retains in-frame clones only, with some absent. The table lists a few million clones, around nine tenths of them singletons, with over 0.12% in the top ten. The germline gives CDR1 SGHRS, CDR2 YFSETQ. The CDR3 runs to 14 residues. V lost 5 bases, J lost 4 bases, and 15 bases lay in between. The receptor comes from a man aged 18 to 29 in good health. This chain connects TRBV5-1 to TRBJ1-2; D remains unclear. The sample was naive CD4+ T cells sorted from blood. Subset meaning: CD45RA+ positively selected. The chain's CDR3 is CASSPDPAAYGYTF. As DNA, the CDR3 is TGCGCCAGCAGTCCAGACCCGGCGGCCTATGGCTACACCTTC.